The 15 T cell receptor beta chains reported below all come from one sample, sequenced in a study of CD8+CD57+ T cells in acquired aplastic anemia. TCR beta VDJ and CDR3 profiles were obtained from a genomic DNA template. TCRdb passed the reads through MiXCR, listing each CDR3 protein once. The sample contains a few hundred thousand distinct CDR3 sequences, around 72% of which appear only once. Sequenced material: sorted CD4+, CD8+, or CD8+CD57+ T cells (not recorded which) from PBMCs. Every receptor here comes from a human donor in good health, serving as a control.

There are many counts of this clonotype. The chain couples TRBV25-1 to TRBJ2-2, with 10 bases that match TRBD2. V shed 5 bases and J 5 bases; nucleotides not matched to a gene: 2. CDR3 length equals 14 residues. Per the germline V gene, CDR1 is MGHDK and CDR2 is SYGVNS. CDR3 amino acids: CASSRLAGTGELFF. CDR3 DNA: TGTGCCAGCAGTAGACTAGCGGGTACCGGGGAGCTGTTTTTT.

This clonotype was seen repeatedly, ten times or more. The chain combines TRBV6-5 with TRBJ1-2; 7 nucleotides align to TRBD1. Germline CDR1 MNHEY, CDR2 SVGAGI. This CDR3 region has 14 residues. Trimming took 2 bases from V and 2 from J; bases not matched to a gene: 2. The DNA of the CDR3 is TGTGCCAGCAGTTACGAGGGGGCGAACTATGGCTACACCTTC. Amino acids: CASSYEGANYGYTF.

The sample holds many counts of this clonotype. The gene calls are TRBV12-3 or TRBV12-4 and TRBJ1-2; weak D call: TRBD1 (6 bases). The V gene lost 5 bases and the J gene lost 2 bases, with 21 bases spanning the gap. This CDR3 region has 17 residues. This chain's CDR3 is CASSRTGGGGINYGYTF. The CDR3 DNA reads as TGTGCCAGCAGTCGGACGGGAGGAGGGGGGATCAACTATGGCTACACCTTC.

This sequence joins TRBV5-6 and TRBJ2-2; no firm D call. CDR1 SGHDT and CDR2 YYEEEE come from the germline V gene. This CDR3 is built from 15 residues. The V end lost 3 bases, the J end lost 4 bases, and 13 bases lay between the germline ends. This chain's CDR3 is CASSSAVIGTGELFF. The CDR3 nucleotides read TGTGCCAGCAGCTCAGCTGTTATAGGCACCGGGGAGCTGTTTTTT.

The chain uses TRBV20-1 and TRBJ2-7; no definite D call. Per germline, CDR1 DFQATT and CDR2 SNEGSKA (reference sequence). CDR3 length equals 16 residues. The CDR3 DNA reads TGCAGGGCCACCCCGATGCGAACGAGTGAAGTTTACGAGCAGTACTTC. Residues: CRATPMRTSEVYEQYF.

This clonotype was observed many times. The chain links TRBV7-2 to TRBJ1-1; D is possibly TRBD1 (5 bases). This CDR3 spans 14 amino acids. CDR1 SGHTA and CDR2 FQGNSA come from the germline V gene. Trimming stripped 2 bases from V and 5 bases from J, with 12 bases between. CDR3 bases: TGTGCCAGCAGCTTACCAGGGTCCGTAACTGAAGCTTTCTTT. Translated: CASSLPGSVTEAFF.

The V and J genes are TRBV10-3 and TRBJ2-7, with 8 bases fitting TRBD2. The trim removed 2 bases at V and 11 bases at J, leaving 11 bases unmatched. The CDR3 length is 14 residues. In germline, CDR1 is ENHRY, CDR2 SYGVKD. DNA of the CDR3: TGTGCCATCAGTGAGCTAGCGGGTCGGGAGACCAAGTACTTC. Its protein product is CAISELAGRETKYF.

Of note for this clonotype: At one end, the junction sequence differs from germline, possibly due to a read error. The chain employs TRBV25-1 and TRBJ1-6; D gene unclear. The germline gives CDR1 MGHDK, CDR2 SYGVNS. The CDR3 has 16 residues. CDR3 sequence: CASSETGHAYHSRHTF. The CDR3 coding sequence is TGTGCCAGCAGTGAGACGGGCCACGCCTATCATTCACGCCACACCTTT. The full variable domain, rest sourced from reference TRBV25-1 and TRBJ1-6, is EADIYQTPRYLVIGTGKKITLECSQTMGHDKMYWYQQDPGMELHLIHYSYGVNSTEKGDLSSESTVSRIRTEHFPLTLESARPSHTSQYLCASSETGHAYHSRHTFGNGTRLTVT.

The V call is TRBV4-2, the J call TRBJ2-1; D remains unclear. CDR1 is LGHNA, CDR2 YNFKEQ, per germline. The V end lost 4 bases, the J end lost 0 bases, and 13 bases lay between the germline ends. The CDR3 length is 16 residues. CDR3 nucleotides: TGTGCCAGCAGCCCGAACGACGGAAGCTCCTACAATGAGCAGTTCTTC. The encoded protein is CASSPNDGSSYNEQFF.

The chain combines TRBV10-3 with TRBJ1-2; D unresolved. V lost 3 bases, J lost 8 bases, and 16 bases lay in between. Germline V gene sequence: CDR1 ENHRY, CDR2 SYGVKD. The CDR3 is 14 amino acids. The CDR3 DNA follows: TGTGCCATCAGTGACTGGGCAGAGTCTAAAGGCTACACCTTC. Translation gives CAISDWAESKGYTF.

This clonotype has a count of ten or more. The chain has TRBV2 and TRBJ2-3; 14 bases map to TRBD2. The CDR3 is 18 residues long. CDR1 and CDR2 (germline): SNHLY, FYNNEI. Germline trimming cut 7 bases from V and 0 bases from J; bases unmatched to any gene: 9. The CDR3, as DNA: TGTGCCAGCAAATCAGGACTAGCGGGGGGCCCTAGCACAGATACGCAGTATTTT. Its translation: CASKSGLAGGPSTDTQYF.

V and J are TRBV15 and TRBJ1-4; tentative D call: TRBD1 (5 bases). V shed 1 base and J shed 10 bases, with 22 bases lying between them. The length of the CDR3 is 17 residues. Germline CDR1 LNHNV, CDR2 YYDKDF (reference sequence). As DNA, the CDR3 is TGTGCCACCAGCAGAGCCCTTAGAACAGGCGATAATTTAAAACTGTTTTTT. It is translated as CATSRALRTGDNLKLFF.

The chain joins TRBV7-2 to TRBJ1-6; no definite D call. The V gene lost 3 bases and the J gene lost 9 bases, with 12 bases spanning the gap. Germline values: CDR1 SGHTA, CDR2 FQGNSA. The length of the CDR3 is 14 residues. The DNA for the CDR3 is TGTGCCAGCAGCTTCCCCCAAAGCCGTTCACCCCTCCACTTT. Amino acid sequence: CASSFPQSRSPLHF.

This clonotype occurred a few times. The chain recombines TRBV19 with TRBJ1-1; D gene ambiguous. The CDR3 runs to 14 residues. Deletions cut 5 bases from V and 1 base from J, with 11 bases between. In germline, CDR1 is LNHDA, CDR2 SQIVND (reference sequence). CDR3 in amino acids: CASSYGRGNTEAFF. As DNA, the CDR3 is TGTGCCAGTAGTTACGGTCGGGGGAACACTGAAGCTTTCTTT.

The gene calls are TRBV10-3 and TRBJ2-3; D is unclear. The CDR3 is 13 residues long. Germline V gene lookup returns CDR1 ENHRY and CDR2 SYGVKD. V lost 8 bases and J 2 bases, leaving 11 bases between the germline ends. The CDR3 sequence: CAIGPSATDTQYF. CDR3 in DNA: TGTGCCATCGGACCGTCTGCCACAGATACGCAGTATTTT.